The 21 T cell receptor beta chains reported below all come from one sample, sequenced in a study of blood T cells in healthy people across ages. Through a sample-barcoded 5' primer and a J-beta primer mix, a second PCR was run for roughly 6 to 11 cycles. Each CDR3 protein gets one entry after TCRdb re-called the 5' RACE reads with MiXCR. The sample gives about 1,500,000 distinct CDR3 sequences, approximately 38% of which show up once; 7.9% is in the top ten. Sequenced input: blood. These receptors all come from a woman aged 18-35 years in good health.

DNA of the CDR3: TGTGCCAGCAGTTACGGAGAGTCAGGCTACGAGCAGTACTTC. Its protein product is CASSYGESGYEQYF. V is TRBV6-5 and J is TRBJ2-7; D is unresolved. V was pared by 2 bases and J by 3 bases, with 11 bases between. CDR3 length: 14 amino acids. CDR1 and CDR2 (germline): MNHEY, SVGAGI.

The V gene is TRBV6-5, the J gene TRBJ2-5; D possibly corresponds to TRBD2 (7 bases). The length of the CDR3 is 15 residues. The germline CDR1 and CDR2 sequences are MNHEY and SVGAGI. Deletions cut 3 bases from V and 7 bases from J, with 18 bases between. CDR3 in DNA: TGTGCCAGCAGTTATTGGGGGAGGGGGGTTGGGACCCAGTACTTC. It encodes CASSYWGRGVGTQYF.

This clonotype appeared a few times. The V gene is TRBV6-1, the J gene TRBJ2-7; maybe TRBD1 (6 bases). The CDR3 contains 15 residues. The V end lost 2 bases, the J end lost 3 bases, and 14 bases lay between the germline ends. Germline V CDR1 and CDR2: MNHNS, SASEGT. This chain's CDR3 is CASSERGIPLYEQYF. For the CDR3, the DNA is TGTGCCAGCAGTGAAAGGGGGATACCCCTCTACGAGCAGTACTTC.

The chain uses TRBV15 and TRBJ2-2, with 9 bases fitting TRBD2. Per germline, CDR1 LNHNV and CDR2 YYDKDF (reference sequence). Unmatched junction bases numbered 4, after V lost 4 bases and J lost 1 base. The CDR3 has 16 amino acids. This chain's CDR3 is CATSTFSGRNTGELFF. CDR3 nucleotide sequence: TGTGCCACCAGCACATTTAGCGGGAGGAACACCGGGGAGCTGTTTTTT.

This chain uses TRBV7-9 with TRBJ2-3, with D possibly being TRBD1 (6 bases). Trimming removed 4 bases at V and 3 bases at J, with 17 bases between. Looked up from germline, CDR1 is SEHNR and CDR2 is FQNEAQ (reference sequence). The CDR3 has 16 residues. CDR3 residues: CASSSHRTVSTDTQYF. Here the CDR3 DNA reads TGTGCCAGCAGCTCACATCGGACAGTGTCAACAGATACGCAGTATTTT.

Comment on this clonotype: A much bigger clone sits one base away, suggesting this may be a read error. This rearrangement joins TRBV6-6 to TRBJ2-7; no firm D call. V was pared by 2 bases and J by 7 bases, with 9 bases between. This CDR3 comprises 12 residues. Looked up from germline, CDR1 is MNHNY and CDR2 is SVGAGI (reference sequence). CDR3 in DNA: TGTGCCAGCAGTTACCCCAACAATGAGCAGTACTTC. Protein sequence: CASSYPNNEQYF.

In this sample, this clonotype turned up a few times. The chain carries TRBV24-1 and TRBJ2-1; 10 bases are a match to TRBD2. The germline gives CDR1 KGHDR, CDR2 SFDVKD. The CDR3 runs 19 residues. V was pared by 0 bases and J by 5 bases, with 12 bases of the junction left unmatched. The CDR3: CATSDLPGTGTSGDNEQFF. Here the CDR3 DNA reads TGTGCCACCAGTGATTTGCCCGGGACAGGAACTAGCGGGGACAATGAGCAGTTCTTC.

The sample holds a few counts of this clonotype. The V call is TRBV12-3 or TRBV12-4, the J call TRBJ2-4; D might be TRBD1 (5 bases). CDR3 length: 16 amino acids. V gave up 2 bases and J gave up 1 base, with 12 bases separating them. The CDR3 DNA reads TGTGCCAGCAGTTTACTAGGGGAAGGGGCCAAAAACATTCAGTACTTC. Translated, it gives CASSLLGEGAKNIQYF.

The J gene is TRBJ2-1, the V gene TRBV3-1; 7 bases align to TRBD2. Germline CDR1 reads LGHDT; CDR2 reads YNNKEL (reference sequence). The CDR3 is made up of 14 amino acids. Trimming removed 6 bases from V and 2 bases from J; junction bases left unmatched: 4. The CDR3 coding sequence is TGTGCCAGCAGACTGCGGGAGACCTACAATGAGCAGTTCTTC. Translation: CASRLRETYNEQFF.

This clonotype appeared a few times. The rearrangement joins TRBV4-1 to TRBJ1-5, with D possibly TRBD1 on 6 matching bases. This CDR3 has 18 residues. Between the trimmed V and J ends, which lost 0 bases and 0 bases, there was a span of 15 bases. Germline CDR1 and CDR2: MGHRA and YSYEKL. The CDR3 spells CASSQEYRVINSNQPQHF. Here the CDR3 DNA reads TGCGCCAGCAGCCAAGAGTACAGGGTTATCAATAGCAATCAGCCCCAGCATTTT.

CDR3 coding DNA: TGTGCCAGCAGCTTAATGGGGGGGCAAACCGGTGAGCAGTTCTTC. It is translated as CASSLMGGQTGEQFF. The rearrangement links TRBV7-3 to TRBJ2-1; D may be TRBD2 (7 bases). This CDR3 comprises 15 residues. CDR1 is SGHTA and CDR2 is FQGTGA in the germline V gene. The V and J ends lost 1 base and 9 bases respectively, with 16 bases between them.

This clonotype occurred a few times. The chain joins TRBV7-9 to TRBJ1-5; D uncertain. The CDR3 has 15 residues. V lost 5 bases and J lost 3, with 14 bases in between. Germline values: CDR1 SEHNR, CDR2 FQNEAQ (reference sequence). For the CDR3, the DNA is TGTGCCAGCAGCCAAGGAGGGAACATCAATCAGCCCCAGCATTTT. This encodes CASSQGGNINQPQHF.

This clonotype has a single count. V is TRBV7-9 and J is TRBJ2-5; 9 bases map to TRBD1. V lost 5 bases, J lost 6 bases, and 4 bases stayed unmatched. The CDR3 totals 13 residues. Germline CDR1 reads SEHNR; CDR2 reads FQNEAQ (reference sequence). CDR3 sequence reads: CASSTGGAQTQYF. The CDR3, as DNA: TGTGCCAGCAGCACAGGGGGCGCACAGACCCAGTACTTC.

V usage is TRBV6-1 and J usage is TRBJ2-1, with 9 nucleotides matching TRBD2. The ends lost 3 bases at V and 0 bases at J; junction bases unmatched: 6. Germline CDR1 MNHNS, CDR2 SASEGT. This CDR3 comprises 17 residues. CDR3 sequence: CASSEPGGGVSYNEQFF. The DNA for the CDR3 is TGTGCCAGCAGTGAGCCCGGCGGGGGGGTCTCCTACAATGAGCAGTTCTTC.

This rearrangement joins TRBV5-1 to TRBJ2-7; TRBD2 might be the D (5 bases). Germline CDR1 reads SGHRS; CDR2 reads YFSETQ. The CDR3 is 14 residues long. The V end was cut by 0 bases, the J end by 3 bases, with 10 bases between. DNA for the CDR3: TGCGCCAGCAGCTTGGACTTGCGGGTCTACGAGCAGTACTTC. Its translation: CASSLDLRVYEQYF.

The sample holds a few counts of this clonotype. The chain employs TRBV12-3 or TRBV12-4 and TRBJ2-1, with 7 nucleotides matching TRBD1. V was pared by 3 bases and J by 7 bases, with 15 bases of the junction left unmatched. This CDR3 region has 17 residues. CDR3: CASSFPRTGGIRNEQFF. The DNA for the CDR3 is TGTGCCAGCAGTTTCCCGCGGACAGGTGGTATCAGGAATGAGCAGTTCTTC.

The chain combines TRBV6-5 with TRBJ1-1; 9 bases fit TRBD1. Germline CDR1 is MNHEY and CDR2 is SVGAGI. The ends lost 5 bases at V and 4 bases at J; junction bases unmatched: 8. There are 15 residues in the CDR3. CDR3 sequence: CASSPFTGGRTEAFF. CDR3 nucleotides: TGTGCCAGCAGTCCCTTTACAGGGGGCCGCACTGAAGCTTTCTTT.

The chain has TRBV12-3 or TRBV12-4 and TRBJ2-3, with 10 nucleotides matching TRBD2. Trimming cost V 6 bases and J 2 bases; bases outside gene matches: 5. CDR3 length equals 15 residues. Written as DNA, the CDR3 is TGTGCCAGCAGGGAAGCGGGGGGGGCCACAGATACGCAGTATTTT. Amino acids: CASREAGGATDTQYF.

The chain has TRBV24-1 and TRBJ2-1, with 11 bases matching TRBD1. In germline, CDR1 is KGHDR, CDR2 SFDVKD. Unmatched junction bases numbered 5, after V lost 5 bases and J lost 6 bases. This CDR3 is 15 amino acids long. The CDR3 sequence: CATSVGTGGRNEQFF. CDR3 sequence (DNA): TGTGCCACCAGTGTGGGGACAGGGGGGCGCAATGAGCAGTTCTTC.

The chain recombines TRBV29-1 with TRBJ1-1; perhaps TRBD1 as D (5 bases). V lost 0 bases and J lost 5, with 10 bases in between. This CDR3 is 13 amino acids long. CDR1 is SQVTM and CDR2 is ANQGSEA in the germline V gene. The CDR3 DNA reads TGCAGCGTTGAAGATTACAGGCGGACTGAAGCTTTCTTT. This gives the protein CSVEDYRRTEAFF.

The J gene is TRBJ1-2, the V gene TRBV19, with D maybe TRBD1 (6 bases). The CDR3 totals 17 residues. Per the germline V gene, CDR1 is LNHDA and CDR2 is SQIVND (reference sequence). Between the trimmed V and J ends, which lost 0 bases and 4 bases, there was a span of 18 bases. Here the CDR3 DNA reads TGTGCCAGTAGTATAGATCTATCGGACAGCCCCGTCTATGGCTACACCTTC. This codes for CASSIDLSDSPVYGYTF.